These 21 T cell receptor beta chains came from one sample sequenced in a study of T cell changes during pregnancy in multiple sclerosis. Sequencing used immunoSEQ multiplex PCR; TCRdb keeps in-frame clones, though not all of them. This sample carries 45,000 to 55,000 clones, over 85% of them seen once, and the ten largest clones take around 2%. The sample here was peripheral blood, taken in the first trimester of pregnancy. The source of these receptors is a female donor with multiple sclerosis, enrolled in a pregnancy study.

Only a few counts were recorded for this clone. The chain is built from TRBV15 and TRBJ1-4; maybe TRBD1 (6 bases). The CDR3 loop spans 16 amino acids. Trimming took off 1 base at V and 6 bases at J, with 15 bases between the two ends. The V gene's germline CDR1 is LNHNV and CDR2 YYDKDF (reference sequence). CDR3 sequence: CATSRGTEGSYEKLFF. The DNA of the CDR3 is TGTGCCACCAGCAGAGGGACAGAGGGGAGTTATGAAAAACTGTTTTTT.

In DNA form, the CDR3 reads TGTGCCAGCAGCTCTTGGGGGACTAGCGGGGTAAGCGATGAGCAGTTCTTC. It specifies CASSSWGTSGVSDEQFF. The chain is built from TRBV7-9 and TRBJ2-1; TRBD2 aligns across 13 bases. V lost 4 bases and J lost 8; bases outside the gene matches: 11. The CDR3 is 17 amino acids. CDR1 and CDR2 from the germline V gene are SEHNR and FQNEAQ (reference sequence).

This chain joins TRBV10-3 and TRBJ2-3, with D uncertain. CDR1 is ENHRY, CDR2 SYGVKD, per germline. The CDR3 has 13 residues. Trimming removed 6 bases at V and 3 bases at J, with 10 bases between. The CDR3 nucleotides are TGTGCCATCAGCACCCCAGCGACAGATACGCAGTATTTT. It yields the protein CAISTPATDTQYF.

V usage is TRBV2 and J usage is TRBJ2-5; 8 positions match TRBD1. The CDR3 covers 12 residues. The V gene's germline CDR1 is SNHLY and CDR2 FYNNEI. V was pared by 7 bases and J by 3 bases, with 1 base of the junction left unmatched. The chain's CDR3 is CASTQGEETQYF. The CDR3 DNA reads as TGTGCCAGCACACAGGGGGAAGAGACCCAGTACTTC.

The chain is built from TRBV5-4 and TRBJ1-2; a weak D match, TRBD1 (5 bases). Germline lookup yields CDR1 SGHNT and CDR2 YYREEE (reference sequence). The CDR3 extends over 13 amino acids. The V gene lost 1 base and the J gene lost 7 bases, with 11 bases spanning the gap. CDR3 coding DNA: TGTGCCAGCAGCTTGCAAGGGGCGAGTGGCTACACCTTC. This gives the protein CASSLQGASGYTF.

Written as DNA, the CDR3 is TGTGCCAGCAGTGGGGACAGGGGATATTCACCCCTCCACTTT. Translated: CASSGDRGYSPLHF. V is TRBV2 and J is TRBJ1-6, with 10 bases fitting TRBD1. The junction had 2 bases not matched to a gene; V was cut back by 4 bases and J by 8 bases. This CDR3 contains 14 residues. Germline loops: CDR1 SNHLY, CDR2 FYNNEI.

The chain couples TRBV2 to TRBJ1-2; 8 bases line up with TRBD1. The CDR3 length is 12 residues. CDR1 SNHLY and CDR2 FYNNEI come from the germline V gene. With 10 bases clipped from V and 4 bases from J, the junction kept 5 bases outside the gene matches. CDR3 sequence: CATTDRAYGYTF. Here the CDR3 DNA reads TGTGCCACTACGGACAGGGCCTATGGCTACACCTTC.

The V gene is TRBV6-6, the J gene TRBJ1-4; 8 nucleotides align to TRBD1. With 6 bases clipped from V and 8 bases from J, the junction kept 8 bases outside the gene matches. The CDR3 runs 14 residues. The germline gives CDR1 MNHNY, CDR2 SVGAGI (reference sequence). CDR3 bases: TGTGCCAGCAGACGGACAGGGTTTTTGGAAAAACTGTTTTTT. It yields the protein CASRRTGFLEKLFF.

The CDR3, as DNA: TGTGCCAGCAGCATCGCCGGGACAGGATACAACGAGCAGTACTTC. It yields the protein CASSIAGTGYNEQYF. The chain is built from TRBV7-2 and TRBJ2-7, with 8 bases that match TRBD1. This CDR3 spans 15 amino acids. V lost 5 bases and J lost 5; bases outside the gene matches: 11. Germline V gives CDR1 SGHTA, CDR2 FQGNSA.

The chain recombines TRBV4-1 with TRBJ2-1, with TRBD1 identical over 9 bases. The germline CDR1 and CDR2 sequences are MGHRA and YSYEKL. The CDR3 loop spans 16 amino acids. The junction had 2 bases not matched to a gene; V was cut back by 0 bases and J by 2 bases. The CDR3 DNA reads as TGCGCCAGCAGCCAAGACGGGACAGGGACCTACAATGAGCAGTTCTTC. Amino acids: CASSQDGTGTYNEQFF.

The chain is built from TRBV5-1 and TRBJ1-1, with TRBD1 as a possible D gene (5 bases). V was cut by 4 bases and J by 0 bases, with 16 bases left in between. The CDR3 has 16 amino acids. Germline lookup yields CDR1 SGHRS and CDR2 YFSETQ. The chain's CDR3 is CASSLRQTIMNTEAFF. In DNA form, the CDR3 reads TGCGCCAGCAGCCTCCGACAGACAATCATGAACACTGAAGCTTTCTTT.

The V and J genes are TRBV2 and TRBJ2-5; a possible D gene is TRBD1 (5 bases). The CDR3 has 12 residues. CDR1 and CDR2 from the germline V gene are SNHLY and FYNNEI. The V gene lost 4 bases and the J gene lost 5 bases, with 8 bases spanning the gap. As DNA, the CDR3 is TGTGCCAGCAGTGTACAGGAGGAGACCCAGTACTTC. Translating it yields CASSVQEETQYF.

J is TRBJ1-3 and V is TRBV9; D remains ambiguous. CDR1 SGDLS and CDR2 YYNGEE come from the germline V gene. This CDR3 contains 15 residues. The V end was cut by 5 bases, the J end by 0 bases, with 12 bases between. The CDR3 here is CASSHDGISGNTIYF. The CDR3 DNA reads TGTGCCAGCAGTCATGACGGGATCTCTGGAAACACCATATATTTT.

The chain carries TRBV4-3 and TRBJ1-1, with D hard to call. Germline CDR1 LGHNA, CDR2 YSLEER. The CDR3 runs to 15 residues. V was shortened by 2 bases and J by 5 bases, with 15 bases between the two germline ends. The CDR3 DNA reads as TGCGCCAGCAGCCAATTCAGCCGGGTCAATACTGAAGCTTTCTTT. Protein: CASSQFSRVNTEAFF.

The rearrangement links TRBV29-1 to TRBJ2-7; D possibly corresponds to TRBD1 (5 bases). This CDR3 contains 12 residues. V lost 2 bases, J lost 5 bases, and 10 bases lay in between. Germline V gene lookup returns CDR1 SQVTM and CDR2 ANQGSEA. CDR3 bases: TGCAGCGTTGAAAAGACAGCAGACGAGCAGTACTTC. Residues: CSVEKTADEQYF.

The gene calls are TRBV2 and TRBJ2-1; 11 nucleotides line up with TRBD2. This CDR3 is built from 16 residues. The J segment lost 3 bases and the V segment lost 5 bases, leaving 6 bases of the junction unmatched. The germline gives CDR1 SNHLY, CDR2 FYNNEI. For the CDR3, the DNA is TGTGCCAGCAGTCCACGACTAGCGGGGAACTACAATGAGCAGTTCTTC. Encoded protein: CASSPRLAGNYNEQFF.

The chain joins TRBV15 to TRBJ1-2; the D is unclear. The CDR3 extends over 16 amino acids. Looked up from germline, CDR1 is LNHNV and CDR2 is YYDKDF (reference sequence). The V end was cut by 0 bases, the J end by 0 bases, with 11 bases between. CDR3 region: CATSRDLVGANYGYTF. The CDR3 nucleotides are TGTGCCACCAGCAGAGATCTCGTCGGAGCTAACTATGGCTACACCTTC.

The genes are TRBV6-6 and TRBJ2-5, with 13 bases fitting TRBD2. CDR3 size: 15 residues. Losses at the gene ends were 7 bases for V and 2 bases for J; bases not matched to a gene: 4. Germline V gene lookup returns CDR1 MNHNY and CDR2 SVGAGI (reference sequence). This chain's CDR3 is CASNLLAGGQETQYF. In DNA, the CDR3 is TGTGCCAGCAATTTACTAGCGGGGGGGCAAGAGACCCAGTACTTC.

V gene TRBV4-2 combines with J gene TRBJ1-5, with 7 bases lining up with TRBD1. The junction had 8 bases not matched to a gene; V was cut back by 1 base and J by 5 bases. The CDR3 is 16 amino acids. From germline, CDR1 is LGHNA and CDR2 YNFKEQ. This chain's CDR3 is CASSQVDRVGDQPQHF. The CDR3 DNA follows: TGTGCCAGCAGCCAAGTTGACAGGGTAGGCGATCAGCCCCAGCATTTT.

The chain has TRBV19 and TRBJ1-5; D is possibly TRBD1 (5 bases). The V end lost 3 bases, the J end lost 0 bases, and 15 bases lay between the germline ends. Germline V gives CDR1 LNHDA, CDR2 SQIVND (reference sequence). There are 17 residues in the CDR3. The CDR3 region is CASSIRPGGVSNQPQHF. As DNA, the CDR3 is TGTGCCAGTAGTATCCGTCCCGGGGGGGTTAGCAATCAGCCCCAGCATTTT.

The chain recombines TRBV4-1 with TRBJ2-7; TRBD2 aligns across 9 bases. The CDR3 is 18 amino acids. Germline CDR1 reads MGHRA; CDR2 reads YSYEKL. V shed 5 bases, J shed 0 bases, and the junction held 14 bases outside the gene matches. The CDR3 DNA reads as TGCGCCAGCAGCAGACGACAGGGCGAGCGGGGGGTCTCCTACGAGCAGTACTTC. Its protein product is CASSRRQGERGVSYEQYF.